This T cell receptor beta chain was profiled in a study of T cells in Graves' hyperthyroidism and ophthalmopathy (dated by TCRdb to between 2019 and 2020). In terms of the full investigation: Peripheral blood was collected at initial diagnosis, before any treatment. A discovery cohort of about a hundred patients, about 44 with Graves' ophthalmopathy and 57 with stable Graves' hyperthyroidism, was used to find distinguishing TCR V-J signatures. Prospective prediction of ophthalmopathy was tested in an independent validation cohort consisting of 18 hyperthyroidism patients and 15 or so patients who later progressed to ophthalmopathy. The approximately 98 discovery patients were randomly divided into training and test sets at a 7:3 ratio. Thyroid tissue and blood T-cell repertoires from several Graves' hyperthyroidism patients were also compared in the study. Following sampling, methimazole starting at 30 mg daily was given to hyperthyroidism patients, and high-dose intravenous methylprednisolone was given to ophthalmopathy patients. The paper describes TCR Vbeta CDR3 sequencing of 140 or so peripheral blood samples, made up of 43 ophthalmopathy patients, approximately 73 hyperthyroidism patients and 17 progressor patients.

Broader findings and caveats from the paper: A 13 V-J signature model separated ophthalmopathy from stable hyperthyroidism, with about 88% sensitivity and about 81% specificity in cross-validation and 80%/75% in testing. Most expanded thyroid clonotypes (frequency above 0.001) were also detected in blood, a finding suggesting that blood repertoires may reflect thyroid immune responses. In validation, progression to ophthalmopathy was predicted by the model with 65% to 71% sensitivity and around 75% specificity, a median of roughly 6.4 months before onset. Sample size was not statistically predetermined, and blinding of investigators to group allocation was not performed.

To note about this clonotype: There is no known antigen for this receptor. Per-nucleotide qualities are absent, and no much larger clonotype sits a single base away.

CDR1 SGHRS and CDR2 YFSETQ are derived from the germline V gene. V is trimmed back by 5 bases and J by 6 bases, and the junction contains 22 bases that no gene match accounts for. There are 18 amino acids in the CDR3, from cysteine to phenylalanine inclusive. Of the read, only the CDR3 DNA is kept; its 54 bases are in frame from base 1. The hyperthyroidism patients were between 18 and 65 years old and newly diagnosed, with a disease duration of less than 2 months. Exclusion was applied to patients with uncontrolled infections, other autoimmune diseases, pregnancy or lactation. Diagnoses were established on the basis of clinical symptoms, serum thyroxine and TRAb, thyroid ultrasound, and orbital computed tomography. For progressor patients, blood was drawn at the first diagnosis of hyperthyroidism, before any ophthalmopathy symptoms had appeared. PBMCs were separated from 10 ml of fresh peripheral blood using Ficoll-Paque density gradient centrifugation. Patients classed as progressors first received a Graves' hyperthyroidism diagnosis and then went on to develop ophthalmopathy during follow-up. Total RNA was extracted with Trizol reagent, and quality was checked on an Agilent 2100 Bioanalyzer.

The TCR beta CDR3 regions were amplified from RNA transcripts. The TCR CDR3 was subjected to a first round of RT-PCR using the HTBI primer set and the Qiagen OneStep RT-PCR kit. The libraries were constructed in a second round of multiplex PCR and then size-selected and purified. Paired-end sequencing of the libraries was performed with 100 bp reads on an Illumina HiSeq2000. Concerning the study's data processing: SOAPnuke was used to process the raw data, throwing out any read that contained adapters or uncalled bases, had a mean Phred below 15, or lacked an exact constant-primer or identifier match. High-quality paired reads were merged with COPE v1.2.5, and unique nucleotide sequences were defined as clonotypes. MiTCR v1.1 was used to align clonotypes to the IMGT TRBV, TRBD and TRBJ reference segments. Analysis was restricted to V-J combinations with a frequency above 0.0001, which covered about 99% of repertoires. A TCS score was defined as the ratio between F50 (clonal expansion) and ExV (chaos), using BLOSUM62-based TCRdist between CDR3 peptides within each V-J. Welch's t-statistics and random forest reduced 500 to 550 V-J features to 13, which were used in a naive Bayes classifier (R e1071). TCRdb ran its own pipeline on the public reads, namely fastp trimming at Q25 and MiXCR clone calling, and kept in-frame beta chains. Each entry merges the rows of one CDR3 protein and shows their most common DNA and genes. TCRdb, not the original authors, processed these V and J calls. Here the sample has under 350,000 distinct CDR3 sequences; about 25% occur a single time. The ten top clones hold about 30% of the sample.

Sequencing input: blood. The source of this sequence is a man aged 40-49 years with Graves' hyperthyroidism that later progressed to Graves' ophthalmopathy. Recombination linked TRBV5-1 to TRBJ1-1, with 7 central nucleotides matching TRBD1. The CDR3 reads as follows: CASSLNGWSDRVQPEAFF. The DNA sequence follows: TGCGCCAGCAGTCTGAACGGTTGGTCCGACAGGGTTCAACCTGAAGCTTTCTTT.